The present TCR beta chain was sequenced within a study of T cells in Graves' hyperthyroidism and ophthalmopathy. Study-level information: The blood sample was taken at first diagnosis, before treatment began. Study-level findings and limits: Stable hyperthyroidism was separated from ophthalmopathy by a model based on 13 V-J features. Blood also held most thyroid clonotypes expanded beyond 0.001.

From germline, CDR1 is SGDLS and CDR2 YYNGEE. The CDR3 is made up of 16 amino acids. Trimming pared 4 bases from V and 5 bases from J, leaving 19 bases between. About this clonotype: What it binds is unknown.

RNA transcripts provided the source from which TCR beta CDR3 regions were amplified. An initial round of RT-PCR targeting the TCR CDR3 relied on the HTBI primer set. TCRdb fed the multiplex PCR reads into MiXCR, producing one record per CDR3 protein. The sample contains about 400,000 distinct CDR3 sequences, about 15% of which appear only once. The chain employs TRBV9 and TRBJ2-1, with D unclear. This TCR derives from a woman aged 30 to 39 with Graves' hyperthyroidism. Sequenced: blood. The CDR3 loop is CASSPHRAANNNEQFF. Here the CDR3 DNA reads TGTGCCAGCAGCCCCCATCGTGCGGCGAACAACAATGAGCAGTTCTTC.